This T cell receptor beta chain was observed in a study of cytomegalovirus exposure and HLA in healthy donors. Germline values: CDR1 SGHRS, CDR2 YFSETQ. Trimming took off 4 bases at V and 6 bases at J, with 13 bases between the two ends. This CDR3 region has 13 residues. PCR was performed using 60 Vbeta and 13 Jbeta primers. Repertoires were generated with immunoSEQ multiplex PCR, while TCRdb's copy carries only in-frame clones and drops some. Here the sample spans more than 90,000 clones, 75% being singletons. With respect to this clone: The antigen is unknown.

Findings and limits, study-wide: Confirmation in vitro established that a few CMV-associated chains were specific for CMV antigens. A later analysis showed that HLA-associated TCR beta chains had undergone more clonal expansion than equally common others.

The clonotype was recovered from a man in his fifties or sixties in good health and CMV-seronegative. Input material: PBMCs. The rearrangement links TRBV5-1 to TRBJ1-2; a weak D match, TRBD1 (6 bases). The DNA for the CDR3 is TGCGCCAGCAGCCTAGCCCAGGGGAATGGCTACACCTTC. It yields the protein CASSLAQGNGYTF. Drawing the rest from reference TRBV5-1 and TRBJ1-2, the complete variable domain is KAGVTQTPRYLIKTRGQQVTLSCSPISGHRSVSWYQQTPGQGLQFLFEYFSETQRNKGNFPGRFSGRQFSNSRSEMNVSTLELGDSALYLCASSLAQGNGYTFGSGTRLTVV.